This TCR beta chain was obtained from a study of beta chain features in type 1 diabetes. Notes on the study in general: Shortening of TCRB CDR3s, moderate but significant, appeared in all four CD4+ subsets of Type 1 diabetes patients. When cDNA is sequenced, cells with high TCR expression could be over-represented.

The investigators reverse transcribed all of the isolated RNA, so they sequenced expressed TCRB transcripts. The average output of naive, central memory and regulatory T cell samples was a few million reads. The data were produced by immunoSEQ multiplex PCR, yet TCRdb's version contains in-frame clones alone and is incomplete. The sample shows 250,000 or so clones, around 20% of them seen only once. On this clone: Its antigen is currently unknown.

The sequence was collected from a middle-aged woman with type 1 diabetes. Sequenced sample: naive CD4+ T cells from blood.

This chain's CDR3 is CASSRIPDSNEQFF. CDR3 bases: TGTGCCAGCTCCCGAATCCCGGACAGCAATGAGCAGTTCTTC. V and J are TRBV28 and TRBJ2-1; a possible D gene is TRBD1 (6 bases). The CDR3 has 14 residues. CDR1 is MDHEN, CDR2 SYDVKM, per germline. V was pared by 8 bases and J by 6 bases, with 17 bases between.